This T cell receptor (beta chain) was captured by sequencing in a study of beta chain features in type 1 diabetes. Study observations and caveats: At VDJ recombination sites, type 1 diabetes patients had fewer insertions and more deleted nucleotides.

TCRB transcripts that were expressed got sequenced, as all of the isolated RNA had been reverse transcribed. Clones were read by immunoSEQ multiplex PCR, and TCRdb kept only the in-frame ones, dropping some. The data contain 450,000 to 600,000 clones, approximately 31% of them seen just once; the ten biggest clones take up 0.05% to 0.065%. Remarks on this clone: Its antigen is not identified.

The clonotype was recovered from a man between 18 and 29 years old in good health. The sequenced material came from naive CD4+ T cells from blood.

CDR3 coding DNA: TGCAGTGCCCCAGACACAGATACGCAGTATTTT. Amino acids: CSAPDTDTQYF. The gene calls are TRBV20-1 and TRBJ2-3; D unclear. V lost 6 bases and J lost 2, with 6 bases in between. Germline CDR1 reads DFQATT; CDR2 reads SNEGSKA (reference sequence). The CDR3 length is 11 residues.